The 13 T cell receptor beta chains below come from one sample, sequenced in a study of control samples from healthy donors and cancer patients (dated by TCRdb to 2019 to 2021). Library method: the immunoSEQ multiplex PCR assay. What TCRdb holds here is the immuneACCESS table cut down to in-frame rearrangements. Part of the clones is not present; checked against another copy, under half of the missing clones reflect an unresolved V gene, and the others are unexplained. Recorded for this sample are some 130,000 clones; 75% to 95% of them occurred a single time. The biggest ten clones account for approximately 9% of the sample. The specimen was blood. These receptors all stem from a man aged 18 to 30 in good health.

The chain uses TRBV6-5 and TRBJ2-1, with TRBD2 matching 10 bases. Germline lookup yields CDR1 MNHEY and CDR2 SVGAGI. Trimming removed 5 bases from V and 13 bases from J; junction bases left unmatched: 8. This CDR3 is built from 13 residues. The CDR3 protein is CASSPLAGGTQFF. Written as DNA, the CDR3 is TGTGCCAGCAGTCCCTTAGCGGGGGGTACTCAGTTCTTC.

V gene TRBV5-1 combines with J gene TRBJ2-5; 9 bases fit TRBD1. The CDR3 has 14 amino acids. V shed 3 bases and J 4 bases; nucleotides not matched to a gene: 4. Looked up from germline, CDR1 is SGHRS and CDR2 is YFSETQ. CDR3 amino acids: CASSWRQGGETQYF. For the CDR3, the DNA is TGCGCCAGCAGCTGGAGACAGGGGGGAGAGACCCAGTACTTC.

CDR3 DNA: TGTGCCAGCAGCCGGGGCAGTGCCACAGATACGCAGTATTTT. Translated, it gives CASSRGSATDTQYF. The J gene is TRBJ2-3, the V gene TRBV3-1 (or the pseudogene TRBV3-2); D possibly corresponds to TRBD1 (5 bases). Trimming shortened V by 4 bases and J by 2 bases, and 10 bases separated the two germline ends. The CDR3 contains 14 residues. The germline CDR1 and CDR2 sequences are LGHDT and YNNKEL (reference sequence).

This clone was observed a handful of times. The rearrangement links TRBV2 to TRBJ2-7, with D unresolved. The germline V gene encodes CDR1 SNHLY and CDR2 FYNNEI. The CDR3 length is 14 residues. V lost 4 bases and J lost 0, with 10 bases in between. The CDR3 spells CASSGLMSSYEQYF. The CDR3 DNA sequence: TGTGCCAGCAGTGGACTGATGAGCTCCTACGAGCAGTACTTC.

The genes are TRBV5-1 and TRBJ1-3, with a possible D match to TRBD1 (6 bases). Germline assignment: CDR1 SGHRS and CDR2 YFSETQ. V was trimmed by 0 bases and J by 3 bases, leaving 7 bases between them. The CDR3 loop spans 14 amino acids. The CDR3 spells CASSLGTVGNTIYF. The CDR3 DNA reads TGCGCCAGCAGCTTGGGGACAGTTGGAAACACCATATATTTT.

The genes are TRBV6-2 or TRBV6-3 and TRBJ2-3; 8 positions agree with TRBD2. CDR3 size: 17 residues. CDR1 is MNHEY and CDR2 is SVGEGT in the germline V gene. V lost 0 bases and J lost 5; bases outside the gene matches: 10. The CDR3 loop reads CASSYSDSGGPGDTQYF. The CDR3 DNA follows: TGTGCCAGCAGTTACTCGGATTCGGGGGGGCCGGGAGATACGCAGTATTTT.

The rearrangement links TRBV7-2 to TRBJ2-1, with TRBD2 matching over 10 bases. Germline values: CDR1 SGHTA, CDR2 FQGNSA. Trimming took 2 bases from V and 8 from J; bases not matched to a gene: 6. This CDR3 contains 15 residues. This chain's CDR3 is CASSLSSGGADEQFF. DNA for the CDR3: TGTGCCAGCAGCTTATCGAGCGGGGGGGCCGATGAGCAGTTCTTC.

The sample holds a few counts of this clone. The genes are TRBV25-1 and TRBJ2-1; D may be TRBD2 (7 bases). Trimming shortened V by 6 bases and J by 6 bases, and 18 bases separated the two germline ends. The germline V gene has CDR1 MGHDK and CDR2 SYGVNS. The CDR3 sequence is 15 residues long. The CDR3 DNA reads TGTGCCAGCAGCGAGCCTGGGGGGGGCCCCAATGAGCAGTTCTTC. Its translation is CASSEPGGGPNEQFF.

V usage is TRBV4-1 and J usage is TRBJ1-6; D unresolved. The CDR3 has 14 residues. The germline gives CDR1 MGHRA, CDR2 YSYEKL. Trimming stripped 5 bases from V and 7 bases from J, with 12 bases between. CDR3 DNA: TGCGCCAGCAGCGGAGGAGGCCGGAATTCACCCCTCCACTTT. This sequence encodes CASSGGGRNSPLHF.

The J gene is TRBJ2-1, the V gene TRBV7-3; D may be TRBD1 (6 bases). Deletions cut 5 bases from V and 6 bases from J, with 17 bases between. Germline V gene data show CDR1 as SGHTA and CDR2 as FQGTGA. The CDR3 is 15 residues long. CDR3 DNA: TGTGCCAGCAGCAAGAACGGACAGTCCCCCAATGAGCAGTTCTTC. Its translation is CASSKNGQSPNEQFF.

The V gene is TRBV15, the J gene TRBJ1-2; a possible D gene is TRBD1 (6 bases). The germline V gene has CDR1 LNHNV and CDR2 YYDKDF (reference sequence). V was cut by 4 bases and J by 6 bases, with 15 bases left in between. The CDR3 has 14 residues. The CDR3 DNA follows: TGTGCCACCAGCACATACAGGGCAGGGAATGGCTACACCTTC. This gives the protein CATSTYRAGNGYTF. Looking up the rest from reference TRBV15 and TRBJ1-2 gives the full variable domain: DAMVIQNPRYQVTQFGKPVTLSCSQTLNHNVMYWYQQKSSQAPKLLFHYYDKDFNNEADTPDNFQSRRPNTSFCFLDIRSPGLGDTAMYLCATSTYRAGNGYTFGSGTRLTVV.

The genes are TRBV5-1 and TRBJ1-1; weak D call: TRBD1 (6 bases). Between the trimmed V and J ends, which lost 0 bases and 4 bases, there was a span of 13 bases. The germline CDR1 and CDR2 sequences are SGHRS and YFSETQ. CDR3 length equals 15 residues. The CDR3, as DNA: TGCGCCAGCAGCTTGGAGTGGCAGGGGATCACTGAAGCTTTCTTT. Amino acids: CASSLEWQGITEAFF.

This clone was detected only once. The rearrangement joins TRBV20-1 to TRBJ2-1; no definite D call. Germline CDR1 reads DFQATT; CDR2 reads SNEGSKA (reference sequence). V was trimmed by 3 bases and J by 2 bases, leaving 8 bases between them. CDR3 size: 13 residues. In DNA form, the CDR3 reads TGCAGTGCTAGTGCCAGCACCTACAATGAGCAGTTCTTC. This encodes CSASASTYNEQFF.